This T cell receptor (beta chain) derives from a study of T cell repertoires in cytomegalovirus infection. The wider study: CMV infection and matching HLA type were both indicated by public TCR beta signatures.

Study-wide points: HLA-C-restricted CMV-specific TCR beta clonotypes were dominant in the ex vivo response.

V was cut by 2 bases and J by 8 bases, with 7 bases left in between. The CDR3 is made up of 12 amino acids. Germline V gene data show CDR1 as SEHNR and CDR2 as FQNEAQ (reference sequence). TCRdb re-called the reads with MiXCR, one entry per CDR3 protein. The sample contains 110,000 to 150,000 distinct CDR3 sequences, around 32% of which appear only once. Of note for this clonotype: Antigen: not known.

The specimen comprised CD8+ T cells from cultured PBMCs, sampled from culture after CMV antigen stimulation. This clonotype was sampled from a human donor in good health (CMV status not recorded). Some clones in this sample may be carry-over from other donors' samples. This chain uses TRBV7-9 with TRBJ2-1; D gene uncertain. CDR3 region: CASSLQVDEQFF. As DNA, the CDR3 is TGTGCCAGCAGCTTACAAGTAGATGAGCAGTTCTTC.